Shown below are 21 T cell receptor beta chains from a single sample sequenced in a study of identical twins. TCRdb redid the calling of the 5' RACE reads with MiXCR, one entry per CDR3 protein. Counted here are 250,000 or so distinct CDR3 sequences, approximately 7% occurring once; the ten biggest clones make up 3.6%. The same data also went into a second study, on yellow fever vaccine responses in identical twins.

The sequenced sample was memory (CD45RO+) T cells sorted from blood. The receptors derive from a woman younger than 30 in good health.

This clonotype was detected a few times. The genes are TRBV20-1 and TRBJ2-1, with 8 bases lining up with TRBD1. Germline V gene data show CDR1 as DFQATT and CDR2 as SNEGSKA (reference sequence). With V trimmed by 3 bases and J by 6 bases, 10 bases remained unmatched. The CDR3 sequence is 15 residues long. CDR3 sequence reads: CSARLTGTGRNEQFF. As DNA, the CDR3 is TGCAGTGCTAGGCTAACCGGGACAGGCCGCAATGAGCAGTTCTTC.

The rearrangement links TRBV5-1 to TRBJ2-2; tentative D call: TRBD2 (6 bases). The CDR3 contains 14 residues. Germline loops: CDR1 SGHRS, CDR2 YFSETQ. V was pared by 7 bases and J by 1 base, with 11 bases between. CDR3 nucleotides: TGCGCCAGCGTCCCGGGGGAGAACACCGGGGAGCTGTTTTTT. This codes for CASVPGENTGELFF.

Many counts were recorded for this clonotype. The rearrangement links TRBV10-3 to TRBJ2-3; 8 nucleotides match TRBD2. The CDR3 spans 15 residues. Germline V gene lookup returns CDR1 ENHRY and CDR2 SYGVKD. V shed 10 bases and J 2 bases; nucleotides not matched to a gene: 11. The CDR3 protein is CATLYGGVDTDTQYF. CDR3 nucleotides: TGTGCCACCCTCTACGGGGGGGTTGACACAGATACGCAGTATTTT.

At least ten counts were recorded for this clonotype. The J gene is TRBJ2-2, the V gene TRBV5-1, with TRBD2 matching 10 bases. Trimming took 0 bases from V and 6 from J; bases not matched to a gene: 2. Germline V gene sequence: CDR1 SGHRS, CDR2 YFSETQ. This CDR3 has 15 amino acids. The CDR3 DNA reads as TGCGCCAGCAGCTTGGATAGCGGGGGGCCCGGGGAGCTGTTTTTT. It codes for CASSLDSGGPGELFF.

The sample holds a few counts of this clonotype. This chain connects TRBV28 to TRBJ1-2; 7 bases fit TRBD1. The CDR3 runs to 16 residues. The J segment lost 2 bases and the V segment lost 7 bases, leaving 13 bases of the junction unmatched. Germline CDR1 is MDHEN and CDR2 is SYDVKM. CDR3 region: CASTRGPWIGNYGYTF. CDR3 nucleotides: TGTGCCAGCACGAGGGGGCCGTGGATTGGGAACTATGGCTACACCTTC.

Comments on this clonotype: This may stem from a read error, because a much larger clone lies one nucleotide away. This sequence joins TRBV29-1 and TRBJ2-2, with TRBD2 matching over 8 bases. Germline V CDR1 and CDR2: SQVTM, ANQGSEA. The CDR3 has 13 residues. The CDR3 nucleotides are TGCAGCGTGAGCGGGGGCTTGGGCGGGGAGCTGCTTTTT. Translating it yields CSVSGGLGGELLF.

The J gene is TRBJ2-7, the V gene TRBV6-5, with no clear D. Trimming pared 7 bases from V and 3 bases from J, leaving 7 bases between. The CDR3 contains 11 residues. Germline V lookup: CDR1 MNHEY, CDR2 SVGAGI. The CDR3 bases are TGTGCCAGCAAAAACCTCTACGAGCAGTACTTC. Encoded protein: CASKNLYEQYF.

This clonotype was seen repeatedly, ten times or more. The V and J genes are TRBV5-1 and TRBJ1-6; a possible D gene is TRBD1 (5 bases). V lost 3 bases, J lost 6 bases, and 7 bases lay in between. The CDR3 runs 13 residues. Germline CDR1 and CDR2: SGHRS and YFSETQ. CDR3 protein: CASSSTVNSPLHF. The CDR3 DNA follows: TGCGCCAGCAGCTCGACAGTTAATTCACCCCTCCACTTT.

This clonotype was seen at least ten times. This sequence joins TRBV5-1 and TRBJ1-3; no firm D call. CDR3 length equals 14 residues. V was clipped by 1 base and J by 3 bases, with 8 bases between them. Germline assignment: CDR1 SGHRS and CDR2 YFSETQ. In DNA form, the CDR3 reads TGCGCCAGCAGCTTGATCGGGTTTGGAAACACCATATATTTT. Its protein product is CASSLIGFGNTIYF.

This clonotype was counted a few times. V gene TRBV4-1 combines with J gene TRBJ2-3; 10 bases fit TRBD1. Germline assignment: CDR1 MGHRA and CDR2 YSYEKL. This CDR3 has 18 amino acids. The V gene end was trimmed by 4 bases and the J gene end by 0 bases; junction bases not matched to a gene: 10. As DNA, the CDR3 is TGCGCCAGCAGCCGTAAAGGGACAGGGGACTCTAGCACAGATACGCAGTATTTT. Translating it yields CASSRKGTGDSSTDTQYF.

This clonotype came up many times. The chain's CDR3 is CASSYSGGPTEAFF. CDR3 coding DNA: TGTGCCAGCAGTTACTCAGGAGGGCCGACTGAAGCTTTCTTT. The chain uses TRBV6-2 or TRBV6-3 and TRBJ1-1; D gene uncertain. Looked up from germline, CDR1 is MNHEY and CDR2 is SVGEGT. The CDR3 sequence is 14 residues long. V lost 0 bases and J lost 5, with 10 bases in between.

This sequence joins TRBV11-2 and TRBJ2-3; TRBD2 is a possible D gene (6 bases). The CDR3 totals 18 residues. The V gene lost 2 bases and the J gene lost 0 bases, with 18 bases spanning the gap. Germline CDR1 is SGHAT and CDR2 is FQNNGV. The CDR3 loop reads CASSLRGFRETSTDTQYF. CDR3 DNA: TGTGCCAGCAGCTTAAGGGGTTTCCGGGAGACTAGCACAGATACGCAGTATTTT.

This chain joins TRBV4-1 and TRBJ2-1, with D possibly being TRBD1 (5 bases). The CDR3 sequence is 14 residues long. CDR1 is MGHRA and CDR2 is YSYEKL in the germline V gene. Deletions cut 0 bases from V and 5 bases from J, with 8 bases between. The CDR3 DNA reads TGCGCCAGCAGCCAAGATCCACAGGACAATGAGCAGTTCTTC. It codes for CASSQDPQDNEQFF.

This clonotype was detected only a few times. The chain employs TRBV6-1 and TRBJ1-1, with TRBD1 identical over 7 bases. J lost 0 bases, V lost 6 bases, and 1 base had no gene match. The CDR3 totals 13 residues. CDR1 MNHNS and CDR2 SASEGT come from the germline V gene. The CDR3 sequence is CASRGGMNTEAFF. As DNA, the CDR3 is TGTGCCAGCAGAGGGGGCATGAACACTGAAGCTTTCTTT.

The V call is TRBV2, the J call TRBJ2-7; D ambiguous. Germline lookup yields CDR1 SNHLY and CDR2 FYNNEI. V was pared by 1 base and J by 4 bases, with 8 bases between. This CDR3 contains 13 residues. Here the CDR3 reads CASSEGKGYEQYV. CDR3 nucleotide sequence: TGTGCCAGCAGTGAAGGGAAAGGTTACGAGCAGTACGTC.

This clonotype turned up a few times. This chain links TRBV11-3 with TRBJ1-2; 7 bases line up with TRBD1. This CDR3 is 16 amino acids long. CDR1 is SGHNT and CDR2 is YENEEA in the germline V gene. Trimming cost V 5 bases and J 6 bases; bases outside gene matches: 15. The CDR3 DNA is TGTGCCAGCAGCCATTCCGGGGGACAGTGGACCGATGGCTACACCTTC. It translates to CASSHSGGQWTDGYTF.

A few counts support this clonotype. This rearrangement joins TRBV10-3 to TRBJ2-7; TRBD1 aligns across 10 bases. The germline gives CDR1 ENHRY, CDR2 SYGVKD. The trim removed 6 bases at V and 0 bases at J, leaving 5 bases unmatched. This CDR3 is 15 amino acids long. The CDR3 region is CAISKDRGSSYEQYV. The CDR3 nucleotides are TGTGCCATCAGCAAGGACAGGGGGTCCTCCTACGAGCAGTACGTC.

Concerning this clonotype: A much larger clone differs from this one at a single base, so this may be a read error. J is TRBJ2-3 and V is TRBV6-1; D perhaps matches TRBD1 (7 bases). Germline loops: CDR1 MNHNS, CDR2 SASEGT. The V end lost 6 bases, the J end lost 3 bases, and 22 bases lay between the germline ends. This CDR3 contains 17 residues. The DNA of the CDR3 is TGTGCCAGCAGACAGGGGAGGAGTGGGGGGAGAACAGATACGCAGTATTTT. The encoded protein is CASRQGRSGGRTDTQYF.

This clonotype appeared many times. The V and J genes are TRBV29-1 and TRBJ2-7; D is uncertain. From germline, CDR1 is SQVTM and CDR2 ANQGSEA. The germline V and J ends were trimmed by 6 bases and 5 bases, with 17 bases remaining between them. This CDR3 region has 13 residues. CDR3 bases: TGCAGCGTCCAACGCCTATCCTCGGACGAGCAGTACTTC. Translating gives CSVQRLSSDEQYF.

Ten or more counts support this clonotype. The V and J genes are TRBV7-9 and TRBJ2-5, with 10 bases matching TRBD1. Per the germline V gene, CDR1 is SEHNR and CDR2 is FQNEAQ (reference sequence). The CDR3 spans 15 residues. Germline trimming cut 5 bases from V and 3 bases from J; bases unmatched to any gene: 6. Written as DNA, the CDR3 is TGTGCCAGCAGCCGGGACAGGGGTATGGAAGAGACCCAGTACTTC. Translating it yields CASSRDRGMEETQYF.

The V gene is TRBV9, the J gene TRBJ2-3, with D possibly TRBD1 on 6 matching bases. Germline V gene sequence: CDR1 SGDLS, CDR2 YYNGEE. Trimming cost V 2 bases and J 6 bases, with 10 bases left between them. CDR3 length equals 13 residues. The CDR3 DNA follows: TGTGCCAGCAGCGTCAGGGGTTCGGATACGCAGTATTTT. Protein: CASSVRGSDTQYF.